The 32 T cell receptor beta chains given below trace back to one sample, sequenced in a study of T cell responses to AZD1222 COVID-19 vaccine. Clones were read by immunoSEQ multiplex PCR, and TCRdb kept only the in-frame ones, dropping some. The sample carries approximately 90,000 clones, over 70% recorded once. The source material was peripheral blood, sampled on day 0 of AZD1222 vaccination. Every receptor here comes from an adult in good health.

This chain joins TRBV11-2 and TRBJ2-3, with 9 nucleotides matching TRBD2. The germline V gene has CDR1 SGHAT and CDR2 FQNNGV. The junction had 4 bases not matched to a gene; V was cut back by 0 bases and J by 3 bases. The length of the CDR3 is 16 residues. CDR3 protein: CASSLDRAGGTDTQYF. In DNA form, the CDR3 reads TGTGCCAGCAGCTTAGATCGAGCGGGAGGAACAGATACGCAGTATTTT.

This chain links TRBV28 with TRBJ2-3, with 10 nucleotides matching TRBD2. The germline CDR1 and CDR2 sequences are MDHEN and SYDVKM. The V and J ends lost 5 bases and 2 bases, in that order; junction bases with no gene match: 10. This CDR3 region has 17 residues. The CDR3 nucleotides read TGTGCCAGCAGTCCCCTAGCGGGAGAGCGGTTCACAGATACGCAGTATTTT. Encoded protein: CASSPLAGERFTDTQYF.

This clone has a handful of counts. The chain is built from TRBV19 and TRBJ2-5, with a tentative D call TRBD1 (6 bases). The CDR3 totals 14 residues. The V end lost 5 bases, the J end lost 2 bases, and 12 bases lay between the germline ends. Germline CDR1 reads LNHDA; CDR2 reads SQIVND (reference sequence). The DNA for the CDR3 is TGTGCCAGTAGTCCCAGGGGCCCGCAAGAGACCCAGTACTTC. Translating gives CASSPRGPQETQYF.

The chain uses TRBV14 and TRBJ2-7; the D gene could be TRBD1 or TRBD2 (6 bases each). CDR3 length: 13 residues. The V gene lost 5 bases and the J gene lost 12 bases, with 20 bases spanning the gap. CDR1 and CDR2 from the germline V gene are SGHDN and FVKESK. DNA of the CDR3: TGTGCCAGCAGCACCCAGGGGCCTAGCGCCACGTACTTC. This gives the protein CASSTQGPSATYF.

The chain is built from TRBV5-1 and TRBJ2-3; D ambiguous. This CDR3 is 13 amino acids long. Per germline, CDR1 SGHRS and CDR2 YFSETQ. The V end was cut by 0 bases, the J end by 1 base, with 3 bases between. CDR3 loop: CASSLVGTDTQYF. In nucleotides, the CDR3 is TGCGCCAGCAGCTTGGTGGGCACAGATACGCAGTATTTT.

V and J are TRBV6-5 and TRBJ2-1, with a weak D call TRBD2 (5 bases). The ends were cut back, 5 bases at V and 0 bases at J, with 11 bases in the middle. The CDR3 runs 15 residues. CDR1 is MNHEY and CDR2 is SVGAGI in the germline V gene. CDR3 sequence reads: CASSPTDYSYNEQFF. In nucleotides, the CDR3 is TGTGCCAGCAGTCCGACCGACTACTCCTACAATGAGCAGTTCTTC.

V and J are TRBV14 and TRBJ2-3; D not certain. Trimming left V 4 bases short and J 4 bases short, with 12 bases between. Germline V CDR1 and CDR2: SGHDN, FVKESK. The CDR3 has 14 residues. DNA of the CDR3: TGTGCCAGCAGCCGGCAGGTAGCCCCAGATACGCAGTATTTT. This gives the protein CASSRQVAPDTQYF. Supplemented by reference TRBV14 and TRBJ2-3, the full variable domain reads EAGVTQFPSHSVIEKGQTVTLRCDPISGHDNLYWYRRVMGKEIKFLLHFVKESKQDESGMPNNRFLAERTGGTYSTLKVQPAELEDSGVYFCASSRQVAPDTQYFGPGTRLTVL.

This chain uses TRBV18 with TRBJ1-3; D uncertain. This CDR3 is built from 14 residues. The V end was cut by 5 bases, the J end by 4 bases, with 12 bases between. CDR1 KGHSH and CDR2 LQKENI come from the germline V gene. The CDR3, as DNA: TGTGCCAGCTCAGTCAAGGATTCAGGAAACACCATATATTTT. Amino acid sequence: CASSVKDSGNTIYF. Combining the CDR3 with reference TRBV18 and TRBJ1-3 gives the whole variable domain NAGVMQNPRHLVRRRGQEARLRCSPMKGHSHVYWYRQLPEEGLKFMVYLQKENIIDESGMPKERFSAEFPKEGPSILRIQQVVRGDSAAYFCASSVKDSGNTIYFGEGSWLTVV.

CDR3 in amino acids: CASSQSSDPEAGANVLTF. CDR3 nucleotides: TGTGCCAGCAGCCAATCTTCGGATCCAGAAGCTGGGGCCAACGTCCTGACTTTC. This chain links TRBV3-1 (or the pseudogene TRBV3-2) with TRBJ2-6; unclear D gene. The CDR3 has 18 residues. CDR1 LGHDT and CDR2 YNNKEL come from the germline V gene (reference sequence). Between the trimmed V and J ends, which lost 2 bases and 2 bases, there was a span of 16 bases.

This sequence joins TRBV4-2 and TRBJ2-3; D call uncertain. The germline V and J ends were trimmed by 4 bases and 2 bases, with 7 bases remaining between them. This CDR3 comprises 13 residues. Germline V CDR1 and CDR2: LGHNA, YNFKEQ. DNA of the CDR3: TGTGCCAGCAGCCTAGACACCACAGATACGCAGTATTTT. Residues: CASSLDTTDTQYF.

This rearrangement joins TRBV5-4 to TRBJ1-6, with D hard to call. Trimming removed 0 bases from V and 7 bases from J, with 17 bases in between. Looked up from germline, CDR1 is SGHNT and CDR2 is YYREEE (reference sequence). The CDR3 has 17 amino acids. The CDR3 coding sequence is TGTGCCAGCAGCTTGGGAACGACCCCCGTATCAAATTCACCCCTCCACTTT. Amino acids: CASSLGTTPVSNSPLHF.

This clone occurred a few times. The chain carries TRBV30 and TRBJ2-7; 11 bases fit TRBD1. CDR3 length equals 15 residues. Germline CDR1 is GTSNPN and CDR2 is SVGIG (reference sequence). The J segment lost 3 bases and the V segment lost 1 base, leaving 5 bases of the junction unmatched. CDR3 DNA sequence: TGTGCCTGGAGTGCTCCGGGACAGGGGGGCTACGAGCAGTACTTC. Translation: CAWSAPGQGGYEQYF.

The chain uses TRBV6-5 and TRBJ1-5; D unresolved. The V end was cut by 7 bases, the J end by 0 bases, with 10 bases between. Germline V CDR1 and CDR2: MNHEY, SVGAGI. The CDR3 contains 14 residues. The CDR3 nucleotides read TGTGCCAGCATGTGGGTCCTTAGCAATCAGCCCCAGCATTTT. Its translation is CASMWVLSNQPQHF.

The chain uses TRBV7-6 and TRBJ1-3, with 7 bases that match TRBD1. The CDR3 covers 15 residues. The germline V gene has CDR1 SGHVS and CDR2 FNYEAQ. J lost 4 bases, V lost 1 base, and 4 bases had no gene match. The CDR3 DNA sequence: TGTGCCAGCAGCTTAGAGGGGGCAGGAGGAAACACCATATATTTT. It yields the protein CASSLEGAGGNTIYF.

The chain has TRBV28 and TRBJ1-5; D possibly corresponds to TRBD1 (5 bases). The CDR3 contains 15 residues. Germline V CDR1 and CDR2: MDHEN, SYDVKM. V lost 4 bases and J 11 bases, leaving 21 bases between the germline ends. CDR3 amino acids: CASSSVVRTIRAQHF. CDR3 coding DNA: TGTGCCAGCAGTTCTGTGGTACGGACAATCAGGGCCCAGCATTTT.

This clone was picked up one time. This chain uses TRBV5-1 with TRBJ1-3, with D unresolved. V was clipped by 6 bases and J by 0 bases, with 10 bases between them. This CDR3 comprises 14 residues. The germline V gene has CDR1 SGHRS and CDR2 YFSETQ. CDR3 sequence: CASKEDFSGNTIYF. CDR3 sequence (DNA): TGCGCCAGCAAGGAGGACTTCTCTGGAAACACCATATATTTT.

The CDR3 DNA sequence: TGTGCCAGCAGCAAAAGACAGGCGAACACCGGGGAGCTGTTTTTT. Its protein product is CASSKRQANTGELFF. J is TRBJ2-2 and V is TRBV7-2, with a weak D call TRBD1 (6 bases). Trimming left V 5 bases short and J 0 bases short, with 10 bases between. The CDR3 totals 15 residues. The germline V gene encodes CDR1 SGHTA and CDR2 FQGNSA.

The rearrangement links TRBV3-1 (or the pseudogene TRBV3-2) to TRBJ2-1; 12 bases are a match to TRBD2. This CDR3 region has 14 residues. Trimming at V came to 6 bases and at J to 10 bases, leaving 7 bases not matched to a gene. Germline V gene lookup returns CDR1 LGHDT and CDR2 YNNKEL (reference sequence). This CDR3 is CASRRLAGVSEQFF. Written as DNA, the CDR3 is TGTGCCAGCAGGAGACTAGCGGGAGTGAGCGAGCAGTTCTTC.

This chain links TRBV19 with TRBJ2-3; D is uncertain. Germline V gene lookup returns CDR1 LNHDA and CDR2 SQIVND (reference sequence). V dropped 11 bases and J dropped 0 bases, with 15 bases sitting between them. The CDR3 runs to 14 residues. The CDR3, as DNA: TGTGCCGCAAGTCAAGACCGGAGCACAGATACGCAGTATTTT. It specifies CAASQDRSTDTQYF. Full variable domain (missing parts from reference TRBV19 and TRBJ2-3): DGGITQSPKYLFRKEGQNVTLSCEQNLNHDAMYWYRQDPGQGLRLIYYSQIVNDFQKGDIAEGYSVSREKKESFPLTVTSAQKNPTAFYLCAASQDRSTDTQYFGPGTRLTVL.

The rearrangement links TRBV4-1 to TRBJ1-1, with 9 bases lining up with TRBD1. This CDR3 region has 16 residues. Germline-derived CDR1 and CDR2 are MGHRA and YSYEKL. V lost 4 bases to trimming and J lost 4 bases; unmatched junction nucleotides: 10. The CDR3 nucleotides read TGCGCCAGCAGCCCTTATCGGGACAGGGCCACCACTGAAGCTTTCTTT. This codes for CASSPYRDRATTEAFF.

This clone was observed a single time. V is TRBV19 and J is TRBJ1-5, with TRBD1 matching over 7 bases. V was clipped by 8 bases and J by 7 bases; unmatched bases: 14. The germline V gene encodes CDR1 LNHDA and CDR2 SQIVND (reference sequence). The CDR3 runs to 15 residues. CDR3 DNA sequence: TGTGCCAGTTCTAGTGGAACAGGGGCAGAACAGCCCCAGCATTTT. This gives the protein CASSSGTGAEQPQHF.

The chain couples TRBV6-5 to TRBJ2-7; 7 nucleotides align to TRBD1. The ends lost 7 bases at V and 0 bases at J; junction bases unmatched: 6. The CDR3 sequence is 14 residues long. CDR1 MNHEY and CDR2 SVGAGI come from the germline V gene. The CDR3 protein is CASTIRDSSYEQYF. For the CDR3, the DNA is TGTGCCAGCACTATCCGGGACAGCTCCTACGAGCAGTACTTC.

The rearrangement uses TRBV10-1 and TRBJ1-1; D unclear. The V end lost 5 bases, the J end lost 1 base, and 2 bases lay between the germline ends. CDR3 length: 11 amino acids. Germline values: CDR1 WNHNN, CDR2 SYGVQD (reference sequence). CDR3 bases: TGCGCCAGCAGTTCGAACACTGAAGCTTTCTTT. The encoded protein is CASSSNTEAFF.

The V gene is TRBV3-1 (or the pseudogene TRBV3-2), the J gene TRBJ1-5; TRBD1 agrees at 7 bases. The germline gives CDR1 LGHDT, CDR2 YNNKEL (reference sequence). This CDR3 region has 14 residues. With V trimmed by 4 bases and J by 2 bases, 2 bases remained unmatched. The CDR3 nucleotides read TGTGCCAGCAGCCTTGGACAGGGCAATCAGCCCCAGCATTTT. This translates into CASSLGQGNQPQHF.

The chain has TRBV29-1 and TRBJ2-2, with 7 bases that match TRBD2. The length of the CDR3 is 13 residues. The germline V gene has CDR1 SQVTM and CDR2 ANQGSEA. Trimming removed 6 bases from V and 5 bases from J; junction bases left unmatched: 6. The CDR3 is CSVQTSFTGELFF. In nucleotides, the CDR3 is TGCAGCGTCCAGACTAGCTTTACCGGGGAGCTGTTTTTT.

This chain joins TRBV29-1 and TRBJ2-5; possibly TRBD1 for D (5 bases). The CDR3 contains 13 residues. The V gene's germline CDR1 is SQVTM and CDR2 ANQGSEA. Trimming left V 4 bases short and J 0 bases short, with 9 bases between. As DNA, the CDR3 is TGCAGCGTTGGTGGGGCAAACCAAGAGACCCAGTACTTC. This codes for CSVGGANQETQYF.

V and J are TRBV3-1 (or the pseudogene TRBV3-2) and TRBJ2-5; no firm D call. This CDR3 has 15 amino acids. Germline CDR1 reads LGHDT; CDR2 reads YNNKEL (reference sequence). The V end was cut by 0 bases, the J end by 5 bases, with 13 bases between. CDR3: CASSQDGLSLETQYF. The DNA of the CDR3 is TGTGCCAGCAGCCAAGATGGGCTCTCCTTGGAGACCCAGTACTTC.

V gene TRBV27 combines with J gene TRBJ2-7, with D perhaps being TRBD1 or TRBD2 (5 bases each). Germline loops: CDR1 MNHEY, CDR2 SMNVEV (reference sequence). The CDR3 consists of 13 residues. Trimming pared 2 bases from V and 4 bases from J, leaving 9 bases between. The CDR3 loop reads CASSLSWGYEQYF. CDR3 coding DNA: TGTGCCAGCAGTTTAAGCTGGGGGTACGAGCAGTACTTC.

The rearrangement joins TRBV9 to TRBJ2-1; TRBD2 matches at 14 bases. The V gene end was trimmed by 4 bases and the J gene end by 7 bases; junction bases not matched to a gene: 4. This CDR3 has 15 residues. The germline V gene encodes CDR1 SGDLS and CDR2 YYNGEE. CDR3 nucleotides: TGTGCCAGCAGCCGGGGACTAGCGGGAGTAAATGAGCAGTTCTTC. This codes for CASSRGLAGVNEQFF.

V and J are TRBV7-6 and TRBJ1-3; 7 bases map to TRBD1. V lost 4 bases and J lost 2; bases outside the gene matches: 8. The CDR3 is 16 residues long. Germline V gene sequence: CDR1 SGHVS, CDR2 FNYEAQ. CDR3 sequence: CASSSPDRDAGNTIYF. In nucleotides, the CDR3 is TGTGCCAGCAGCTCGCCTGACAGGGATGCTGGAAACACCATATATTTT.

DNA of the CDR3: TGTGCCAGCAGCGTGGGGACAAGCCGTAATGAAAAACTGTTTTTT. Residues: CASSVGTSRNEKLFF. The V gene is TRBV9, the J gene TRBJ1-4, with TRBD1 as a possible D gene (6 bases). The germline V and J ends were trimmed by 2 bases and 4 bases, with 12 bases remaining between them. The V gene's germline CDR1 is SGDLS and CDR2 YYNGEE. The CDR3 loop spans 15 amino acids.

This clone was found many times. The rearrangement joins TRBV5-5 to TRBJ2-7, with D possibly matching TRBD1 (6 bases). CDR3 length: 14 residues. With 0 bases removed from V and 2 bases from J, the gap between germline ends came to 9 bases. In germline, CDR1 is SGHKS, CDR2 YYEKEE (reference sequence). The CDR3: CASSLGGHTYEQYF. CDR3 in DNA: TGTGCCAGCAGCTTGGGGGGACACACCTACGAGCAGTACTTC.